Shown below are 18 T cell receptor beta chains from a single sample sequenced in a study of blood T cell repertoires in COVID-19. The assay was immunoSEQ multiplex PCR, and TCRdb's table has in-frame clones only and misses some. Of under 200,000 clones in the sample, approximately 81% were seen once. Sample: PBMCs or T cells enriched from blood (not recorded which). All receptors derive from a woman aged 50 to 65 who had recovered from COVID-19.

This clone was observed many times. The rearrangement uses TRBV5-6 and TRBJ1-4; no reliable D call. Germline V gene data show CDR1 as SGHDT and CDR2 as YYEEEE. The germline V and J ends were trimmed by 0 bases and 6 bases, with 9 bases remaining between them. This CDR3 has 14 amino acids. DNA of the CDR3: TGTGCCAGCAGCTTGGGGAGAGGGTATGAAAAACTGTTTTTT. It is translated as CASSLGRGYEKLFF.

This CDR3 is CASSGGWATYEQYF. CDR3 sequence (DNA): TGTGCCAGTAGTGGGGGCTGGGCAACCTACGAGCAGTACTTC. The chain recombines TRBV19 with TRBJ2-7; D is perhaps TRBD1 (6 bases). V lost 5 bases, J lost 2 bases, and 13 bases lay in between. The CDR3 runs 14 residues. Germline V gene data show CDR1 as LNHDA and CDR2 as SQIVND (reference sequence). Looking up the rest from reference TRBV19 and TRBJ2-7 gives the full variable domain: DGGITQSPKYLFRKEGQNVTLSCEQNLNHDAMYWYRQDPGQGLRLIYYSQIVNDFQKGDIAEGYSVSREKKESFPLTVTSAQKNPTAFYLCASSGGWATYEQYFGPGTRLTVT.

The V call is TRBV5-1, the J call TRBJ1-5; the D is unclear. The V end lost 0 bases, the J end lost 5 bases, and 12 bases lay between the germline ends. CDR3 length: 15 residues. CDR1 is SGHRS, CDR2 YFSETQ, per germline. The CDR3 DNA follows: TGCGCCAGCAGCTTGGAAGGACTGAGTGATCAGCCCCAGCATTTT. Protein: CASSLEGLSDQPQHF.

The gene calls are TRBV13 and TRBJ2-1; 9 bases agree with TRBD2. V shed 4 bases, J shed 9 bases, and the junction held 10 bases outside the gene matches. The CDR3 contains 15 residues. Germline lookup yields CDR1 PRHDT and CDR2 FYEKMQ (reference sequence). The CDR3 coding sequence is TGTGCCAGCAGCTCGCGGGGGGGCAAAGCAGGTGAGCAGTTCTTC. Amino acid sequence: CASSSRGGKAGEQFF.

The V gene is TRBV28, the J gene TRBJ1-2; no clear D gene. This CDR3 has 11 residues. The germline V and J ends were trimmed by 6 bases and 3 bases, with 5 bases remaining between them. Germline V gene lookup returns CDR1 MDHEN and CDR2 SYDVKM. The CDR3 region has the DNA TGTGCCAGCAGCGGGGACTATGGCTACACCTTC. Its protein product is CASSGDYGYTF.

CDR3 residues: CASSLLGGRGDTQYF. For the CDR3, the DNA is TGTGCCAGCAGCTTACTGGGGGGACGGGGGGATACGCAGTATTTT. The rearrangement links TRBV7-9 to TRBJ2-3; tentatively, D is TRBD2 (6 bases). The V and J ends lost 2 bases and 6 bases respectively, with 15 bases between them. Germline assignment: CDR1 SEHNR and CDR2 FQNEAQ (reference sequence). CDR3 length equals 15 residues.

In nucleotides, the CDR3 is TGTGCCAGTAGTATAGCGAGATCGGGGACTAGCGGGGGGACAGATACGCAGTATTTT. Encoded protein: CASSIARSGTSGGTDTQYF. This chain links TRBV19 with TRBJ2-3; 15 nucleotides agree with TRBD2. Germline trimming cut 1 base from V and 3 bases from J; bases unmatched to any gene: 8. In germline, CDR1 is LNHDA, CDR2 SQIVND (reference sequence). This CDR3 contains 19 residues. Full variable domain (rest looked up from reference TRBV19 and TRBJ2-3): DGGITQSPKYLFRKEGQNVTLSCEQNLNHDAMYWYRQDPGQGLRLIYYSQIVNDFQKGDIAEGYSVSREKKESFPLTVTSAQKNPTAFYLCASSIARSGTSGGTDTQYFGPGTRLTVL.

This clone was picked up a small number of times. The rearrangement uses TRBV19 and TRBJ2-7, with 11 bases that match TRBD2. Germline V lookup: CDR1 LNHDA, CDR2 SQIVND (reference sequence). Trimming took 4 bases from V and 3 from J; bases not matched to a gene: 5. This CDR3 contains 15 residues. CDR3 in amino acids: CASSKTSGVNYEQYF. CDR3 nucleotide sequence: TGTGCCAGTAGTAAGACTAGCGGGGTAAACTACGAGCAGTACTTC. Looking up the rest from reference TRBV19 and TRBJ2-7 gives the full variable domain: DGGITQSPKYLFRKEGQNVTLSCEQNLNHDAMYWYRQDPGQGLRLIYYSQIVNDFQKGDIAEGYSVSREKKESFPLTVTSAQKNPTAFYLCASSKTSGVNYEQYFGPGTRLTVT.

The V gene is TRBV3-1 (or the pseudogene TRBV3-2), the J gene TRBJ2-2, with a weak D call TRBD1 (6 bases). This CDR3 has 16 residues. The germline gives CDR1 LGHDT, CDR2 YNNKEL (reference sequence). V was shortened by 0 bases and J by 4 bases, with 12 bases between the two germline ends. The CDR3 DNA sequence: TGTGCCAGCAGCCAAGAAAGGGGGACCACCACCGGGGAGCTGTTTTTT. It is translated as CASSQERGTTTGELFF.

This chain joins TRBV18 and TRBJ1-1; TRBD1 aligns across 8 bases. Looked up from germline, CDR1 is KGHSH and CDR2 is LQKENI. Unmatched junction bases numbered 2, after V lost 3 bases and J lost 5 bases. There are 13 residues in the CDR3. CDR3 DNA: TGTGCCAGCTCACCTCAGGGGGCAACTGAAGCTTTCTTT. As protein: CASSPQGATEAFF.

This chain uses TRBV4-1 with TRBJ2-4; maybe TRBD2 (6 bases). CDR3 length: 14 residues. Per germline, CDR1 MGHRA and CDR2 YSYEKL. The ends were cut back, 1 base at V and 7 bases at J, with 11 bases in the middle. In DNA form, the CDR3 reads TGCGCCAGCAGCCAAGGGCTCCGGGGGAACATTCAGTACTTC. It is translated as CASSQGLRGNIQYF.

The chain is built from TRBV2 and TRBJ2-3, with a possible D match to TRBD2 (6 bases). V lost 8 bases and J 6 bases, leaving 12 bases between the germline ends. CDR1 is SNHLY, CDR2 FYNNEI, per germline. This CDR3 contains 12 residues. CDR3 protein: CASRFGGDTQYF. CDR3 bases: TGTGCCAGCCGATTTGGGGGGGATACGCAGTATTTT.

The CDR3 is CASSLATGTNTGELFF. The DNA of the CDR3 is TGTGCCAGCAGCTTAGCAACAGGGACGAACACCGGGGAGCTGTTTTTT. The chain is built from TRBV7-6 and TRBJ2-2, with a tentative D call TRBD1 (6 bases). The CDR3 consists of 16 residues. CDR1 and CDR2 (germline): SGHVS, FNYEAQ. V was pared by 0 bases and J by 0 bases, with 8 bases between.

This clone came up a few times. The V call is TRBV19, the J call TRBJ1-2; 10 nucleotides line up with TRBD1. Germline V gene sequence: CDR1 LNHDA, CDR2 SQIVND (reference sequence). The CDR3 covers 14 residues. The ends lost 4 bases at V and 7 bases at J; junction bases unmatched: 6. Here the CDR3 reads CASSTRTGGFGYTF. Written as DNA, the CDR3 is TGTGCCAGTAGTACCCGGACAGGGGGTTTTGGCTACACCTTC.

The chain couples TRBV5-1 to TRBJ1-2; possibly TRBD1 for D (6 bases). V gave up 0 bases and J gave up 6 bases, with 15 bases separating them. The CDR3 is 15 residues long. In germline, CDR1 is SGHRS, CDR2 YFSETQ. This CDR3 is CASSLGTVGANGYTF. CDR3 coding DNA: TGCGCCAGCAGCTTGGGGACAGTGGGAGCTAATGGCTACACCTTC.

The chain carries TRBV2 and TRBJ1-6; no definite D call. CDR3 length: 15 amino acids. Germline-derived CDR1 and CDR2 are SNHLY and FYNNEI. The V end lost 7 bases, the J end lost 0 bases, and 10 bases lay between the germline ends. The CDR3 loop reads CASIREPSYNSPLHF. The DNA for the CDR3 is TGTGCCAGCATAAGGGAGCCCTCCTATAATTCACCCCTCCACTTT. The whole variable domain, remainder taken from reference TRBV2 and TRBJ1-6, is EPEVTQTPSHQVTQMGQEVILRCVPISNHLYFYWYRQILGQKVEFLVSFYNNEISEKSEIFDDQFSVERPDGSNFTLKIRSTKLEDSAMYFCASIREPSYNSPLHFGNGTRLTVT.

V usage is TRBV5-4 and J usage is TRBJ1-2; D may be TRBD1 (6 bases). The V end lost 2 bases, the J end lost 4 bases, and 12 bases lay between the germline ends. Germline CDR1 and CDR2: SGHNT and YYREEE (reference sequence). The CDR3 has 14 amino acids. CDR3 region: CASSFGGGPYGYTF. The CDR3, as DNA: TGTGCCAGCAGCTTTGGGGGGGGGCCCTATGGCTACACCTTC.

The chain uses TRBV4-2 and TRBJ2-3; D unresolved. CDR3 length: 15 residues. Germline CDR1 reads LGHNA; CDR2 reads YNFKEQ. Trimming shortened V by 1 base and J by 0 bases, and 8 bases separated the two germline ends. CDR3 nucleotides: TGTGCCAGCAGCCAAGGCCTACCTAGCACAGATACGCAGTATTTT. Protein: CASSQGLPSTDTQYF.